The 16 T cell receptor beta chains reported below all come from one sample, sequenced in a study of T cells in Graves' hyperthyroidism and ophthalmopathy (dated by TCRdb to the late 2010s). Libraries were built with multiplex PCR. Sequencing instrument: Illumina HiSeq 2000. Amplification of TCR beta CDR3 regions was carried out from RNA transcripts. For the first round of RT-PCR on the TCR CDR3, the HTBI primer set was used together with the Qiagen OneStep RT-PCR kit. The public sequencing data were trimmed at Q25 with fastp and processed into clonotypes with MiXCR by TCRdb, which kept only in-frame beta chains. Merged by CDR3 protein, the rows form single entries marked with the most common genes and DNA. This sample has 550,000 to 850,000 distinct CDR3 sequences in its table, and approximately 19% of those were observed once. The leading ten clones occupy around 17% of the sample. Sequenced: blood. The source of these receptors is a woman between 50 and 59 years old with Graves' hyperthyroidism that later progressed to Graves' ophthalmopathy.

This clonotype was detected ten times or more. This sequence joins TRBV30 and TRBJ1-5; no firm D call. The V gene lost 2 bases and the J gene lost 3 bases, with 11 bases spanning the gap. This CDR3 has 14 residues. Germline CDR1 and CDR2: GTSNPN and SVGIG (reference sequence). The CDR3 sequence: CAWSRSTFNQPQHF. The CDR3 DNA reads as TGTGCCTGGAGTCGGTCCACCTTCAATCAGCCCCAGCATTTT.

The chain joins TRBV24-1 to TRBJ2-3; D might be TRBD1 (6 bases). The germline V gene encodes CDR1 KGHDR and CDR2 SFDVKD. The V end was cut by 6 bases, the J end by 4 bases, with 16 bases between. The CDR3 extends over 15 amino acids. In DNA, the CDR3 is TGTGCCACCAGTATCACTAGGGACACCCCAGATACGCAGTATTTT. Amino acid sequence: CATSITRDTPDTQYF.

This clonotype was counted at least ten times. The V and J genes are TRBV6-1 and TRBJ1-3; D remains ambiguous. This CDR3 has 13 amino acids. With 6 bases removed from V and 0 bases from J, the gap between germline ends came to 6 bases. Germline CDR1 is MNHNS and CDR2 is SASEGT. The CDR3 loop is CASRANSGNTIYF. The CDR3 DNA reads TGTGCCAGCAGGGCCAACTCTGGAAACACCATATATTTT.

This clonotype has a count of ten or more. The chain joins TRBV3-1 to TRBJ2-1, with 7 bases that match TRBD1. The CDR3 has 15 residues. Germline V gene data show CDR1 as LGHDT and CDR2 as YNNKEL (reference sequence). J gave up 5 bases and V 4 bases, and 8 bases lay outside the gene matches. CDR3 amino acids: CASSPAGTDHNEQFF. CDR3 in DNA: TGTGCCAGCAGCCCAGCCGGGACAGACCACAATGAGCAGTTCTTC.

The sample holds a few counts of this clonotype. The V call is TRBV12-5, the J call TRBJ1-2, with a tentative D call TRBD1 (5 bases). The CDR3 length is 13 residues. The V end lost 5 bases, the J end lost 4 bases, and 11 bases lay between the germline ends. Germline CDR1 and CDR2: LGHNT and FRNRAP. The CDR3 sequence: CASGRGNLYGYTF. CDR3 nucleotides: TGTGCTAGTGGTCGGGGGAATCTCTATGGCTACACCTTC.

This chain connects TRBV5-4 to TRBJ2-7; TRBD2 agrees at 11 bases. Per the germline V gene, CDR1 is SGHNT and CDR2 is YYREEE (reference sequence). With 5 bases clipped from V and 3 bases from J, the junction kept 10 bases outside the gene matches. The CDR3 loop spans 16 amino acids. The CDR3 nucleotides read TGTGCCAGCAGACGGTCACTAGCGGGGGACAACTACGAGCAGTACTTC. This translates into CASRRSLAGDNYEQYF.

This clonotype was seen repeatedly, ten times or more. The V gene is TRBV27, the J gene TRBJ1-6; possibly TRBD1 for D (5 bases). The CDR3 extends over 14 amino acids. Germline V gives CDR1 MNHEY, CDR2 SMNVEV (reference sequence). The V end was cut by 1 base, the J end by 7 bases, with 8 bases between. CDR3 sequence: CASSLFGANSPLHF. In DNA form, the CDR3 reads TGTGCCAGCAGTTTATTCGGGGCGAATTCACCCCTCCACTTT.

The V call is TRBV19, the J call TRBJ1-6, with a weak D call TRBD1 (5 bases). CDR1 LNHDA and CDR2 SQIVND come from the germline V gene (reference sequence). This CDR3 contains 16 residues. The V end was cut by 6 bases, the J end by 0 bases, with 12 bases between. Here the CDR3 reads CASRLGTSSYNSPLHF. The CDR3 DNA sequence: TGTGCCAGTAGGTTGGGGACTAGCTCCTATAATTCACCCCTCCACTTT.

A few counts support this clonotype. The chain is built from TRBV7-9 and TRBJ2-7; 7 bases align to TRBD1. V lost 5 bases and J lost 4; bases outside the gene matches: 11. The CDR3 is made up of 15 amino acids. Germline lookup yields CDR1 SEHNR and CDR2 FQNEAQ (reference sequence). CDR3 bases: TGTGCCAGCAGCCCCGACAGGGAAAGGATTTACGAGCAGTACTTC. Translated: CASSPDRERIYEQYF.

This clonotype was observed many times. The chain uses TRBV7-9 and TRBJ1-2; tentative D call: TRBD1 (6 bases). The CDR3 has 15 amino acids. Germline V lookup: CDR1 SEHNR, CDR2 FQNEAQ (reference sequence). Trimming took off 1 base at V and 2 bases at J, with 11 bases between the two ends. CDR3 region: CASSLGSGQNYGYTF. CDR3 nucleotides: TGTGCCAGCAGCTTAGGAAGTGGACAGAACTATGGCTACACCTTC.

This clonotype has a count of ten or more. V and J are TRBV9 and TRBJ2-5, with 7 bases aligning to TRBD1. The J segment lost 4 bases and the V segment lost 3 bases, leaving 9 bases of the junction unmatched. The V gene's germline CDR1 is SGDLS and CDR2 YYNGEE. This CDR3 has 15 residues. CDR3 region: CASSARRGQGETQYF. In DNA form, the CDR3 reads TGTGCCAGCAGCGCCCGAAGGGGGCAAGGAGAGACCCAGTACTTC.

This clonotype was recorded many times. The chain links TRBV5-1 to TRBJ2-7; 9 bases align to TRBD1. Germline lookup yields CDR1 SGHRS and CDR2 YFSETQ. This CDR3 has 15 residues. The ends lost 0 bases at V and 6 bases at J; junction bases unmatched: 7. The chain's CDR3 is CASSLGGTGFCEQYF. The CDR3 nucleotides are TGCGCCAGCAGCTTGGGGGGGACAGGGTTCTGCGAGCAGTACTTC.

This clonotype was recorded at least ten times. The chain joins TRBV6-1 to TRBJ2-5; TRBD1 agrees at 7 bases. V was clipped by 7 bases and J by 2 bases; unmatched bases: 13. The CDR3 spans 16 residues. Germline V lookup: CDR1 MNHNS, CDR2 SASEGT. CDR3: CASNTGDVRGQETQYF. In nucleotides, the CDR3 is TGTGCCAGCAACACAGGGGACGTCCGGGGACAAGAGACCCAGTACTTC.

This rearrangement joins TRBV28 to TRBJ1-1; the D is unclear. V shed 5 bases and J shed 3 bases, with 13 bases lying between them. This CDR3 is built from 14 residues. Germline lookup yields CDR1 MDHEN and CDR2 SYDVKM. In DNA form, the CDR3 reads TGTGCCAGCAGTCCCGTGGCCGTGGACACTGAAGCTTTCTTT. This codes for CASSPVAVDTEAFF.

This clonotype was observed many times. The chain has TRBV5-1 and TRBJ1-1, with 7 positions matching TRBD1. The germline V gene has CDR1 SGHRS and CDR2 YFSETQ. V shed 2 bases and J 1 base; nucleotides not matched to a gene: 5. The CDR3 is 15 amino acids. The CDR3 DNA sequence: TGCGCCAGCAGCTTTCAGTCAGGGGGGAACACTGAAGCTTTCTTT. Translating it yields CASSFQSGGNTEAFF.

The rearrangement joins TRBV27 to TRBJ2-2; 9 bases are a match to TRBD1. The V segment lost 6 bases and the J segment 5 bases; nucleotides outside the gene matches: 7. Germline V gene lookup returns CDR1 MNHEY and CDR2 SMNVEV (reference sequence). The CDR3 covers 15 residues. This chain's CDR3 is CASRQTGGATGELFF. CDR3 nucleotides: TGTGCCAGCAGGCAAACAGGGGGCGCAACCGGGGAGCTGTTTTTT.